The 25 T cell receptor beta chains below all came from one sample that was sequenced in a study of identical twins. TCRdb recomputed calls from the 5' RACE reads with MiXCR, one row per CDR3 protein. The sample comprises some 730,000 distinct CDR3 sequences, around a sixth of which are singletons, and approximately 14% rests with the top ten. These same data were also listed under a study on T cells expressing NK-cell markers.

Sequenced input: PBMCs. The receptors were sampled from a woman aged 18-29 years in good health.

The J gene is TRBJ2-7, the V gene TRBV10-3, with 7 bases lining up with TRBD1. This CDR3 is 14 amino acids long. Per germline, CDR1 ENHRY and CDR2 SYGVKD. V trimming: 4 bases; J trimming: 4 bases; junction bases outside the gene matches: 7. The CDR3 reads CAISGQGDSYEQYF. CDR3 sequence (DNA): TGTGCCATCAGTGGGCAGGGGGATTCATACGAGCAGTACTTC.

The V gene is TRBV5-4, the J gene TRBJ2-3, with TRBD2 matching over 12 bases. Unmatched junction bases numbered 21, after V lost 0 bases and J lost 4 bases. The CDR3 contains 22 residues. Per germline, CDR1 SGHNT and CDR2 YYREEE (reference sequence). CDR3 amino acids: CASSLAERDRWTSGNRADTQYF. Here the CDR3 DNA reads TGTGCCAGCAGCTTGGCCGAACGGGACAGGTGGACTAGCGGGAATCGGGCAGATACGCAGTATTTT.

This clonotype was counted many times. The chain employs TRBV12-3 or TRBV12-4 and TRBJ2-1; D uncertain. The CDR3 is 13 amino acids. V shed 6 bases and J shed 7 bases, with 13 bases lying between them. The CDR3: CASRRGLRNEQFF. Here the CDR3 DNA reads TGTGCCAGCAGGAGAGGCCTTCGGAATGAGCAGTTCTTC.

The gene calls are TRBV9 and TRBJ2-7; possible D gene TRBD1, 6 bases. The V and J ends lost 3 bases and 2 bases respectively, with 12 bases between them. Germline V gives CDR1 SGDLS, CDR2 YYNGEE. This CDR3 has 14 residues. DNA of the CDR3: TGTGCCAGCAGCGCAGGGGACGTGACCTACGAGCAGTACTTC. It is translated as CASSAGDVTYEQYF.

The chain has TRBV6-1 and TRBJ1-4; weak D call: TRBD1 (6 bases). Germline-derived CDR1 and CDR2 are MNHNS and SASEGT. V was pared by 10 bases and J by 7 bases, with 22 bases between. The CDR3 is 15 amino acids. CDR3 in amino acids: CATAFYRVVGEKLFF. CDR3 bases: TGTGCCACAGCTTTCTACAGGGTCGTGGGTGAAAAACTGTTTTTT.

In DNA form, the CDR3 reads TGCGCCAGCAGCATCACCGGGACAGGGGGCGAGCAGTACTTC. Translated: CASSITGTGGEQYF. This sequence joins TRBV5-1 and TRBJ2-7; 11 bases are shared with TRBD1. Germline V gene data show CDR1 as SGHRS and CDR2 as YFSETQ. V gave up 4 bases and J gave up 6 bases; unmatched junction bases: 6. The CDR3 is made up of 14 amino acids.

This clonotype has more than one count but fewer than ten. CDR3 residues: CSAREPRRADTQYF. The CDR3 nucleotides read TGCAGTGCTAGAGAACCTCGGAGGGCAGATACGCAGTATTTT. This sequence joins TRBV20-1 and TRBJ2-3; possibly TRBD2 for D (6 bases). This CDR3 comprises 14 residues. Trimming pared 0 bases from V and 4 bases from J, leaving 11 bases between. CDR1 and CDR2 (germline): DFQATT, SNEGSKA (reference sequence).

The V and J genes are TRBV6-2 or TRBV6-3 and TRBJ2-1, with D tentatively TRBD1 (5 bases). The germline V gene has CDR1 MNHEY and CDR2 SVGEGT. V shed 6 bases and J shed 10 bases, with 13 bases lying between them. The CDR3 spans 12 residues. The CDR3 sequence: CASRSGYREQFF. CDR3 DNA sequence: TGTGCCAGCAGATCCGGATACAGGGAGCAGTTCTTC.

V is TRBV2 and J is TRBJ2-1; TRBD2 agrees at 9 bases. V lost 6 bases, J lost 5 bases, and 8 bases stayed unmatched. Germline V gene data show CDR1 as SNHLY and CDR2 as FYNNEI. The CDR3 consists of 15 residues. CDR3 DNA sequence: TGTGCCAGCAGCGTGGGACTAGCTTCCCACAATGAGCAGTTCTTC. Its protein product is CASSVGLASHNEQFF.

This chain connects TRBV27 to TRBJ2-1; D remains unclear. The CDR3 runs 17 residues. With 6 bases removed from V and 8 bases from J, the gap between germline ends came to 26 bases. Germline assignment: CDR1 MNHEY and CDR2 SMNVEV (reference sequence). The CDR3 DNA is TGTGCCAGCAGCCTAACCCCTTTATTCTCAGATAGCCATGAGCAGTTCTTC. Amino acids: CASSLTPLFSDSHEQFF.

This CDR3 is CASSPDSDFLGYTF. CDR3 DNA sequence: TGTGCCAGCAGCCCGGACAGCGACTTTCTTGGCTACACCTTC. The chain recombines TRBV12-3 or TRBV12-4 with TRBJ1-2; tentative D call: TRBD1 (6 bases). V was clipped by 6 bases and J by 7 bases, with 18 bases between them. This CDR3 spans 14 amino acids.

The V gene is TRBV6-6, the J gene TRBJ2-2; a weak D match, TRBD2 (5 bases). CDR3 length: 13 residues. Trimming pared 6 bases from V and 9 bases from J, leaving 14 bases between. Per the germline V gene, CDR1 is MNHNY and CDR2 is SVGAGI (reference sequence). In nucleotides, the CDR3 is TGTGCCAGCAGGTTAGGCGGGCTTCGGGAGCTGTTTTTT. It yields the protein CASRLGGLRELFF.

DNA for the CDR3: TGTGCCTGGGGGGCATGGGAGCAGTTCTTC. Amino acids: CAWGAWEQFF. V and J are TRBV30 and TRBJ2-1; the D gene is possibly TRBD1 (5 bases). This CDR3 has 10 amino acids. Trimming left V 5 bases short and J 10 bases short, with 9 bases between. CDR1 and CDR2 (germline): GTSNPN, SVGIG (reference sequence).

This clonotype was picked up many times. The rearrangement uses TRBV12-3 or TRBV12-4 and TRBJ1-2, with D possibly matching TRBD1 (6 bases). V was shortened by 6 bases and J by 3 bases, with 14 bases between the two germline ends. The CDR3 sequence is 14 residues long. CDR3 DNA sequence: TGTGCCAGCAGCTCCCCTGACAGGCACTATGGCTACACCTTC. Protein sequence: CASSSPDRHYGYTF.

CDR3 region: CASSVETGTEAFF. CDR3 DNA: TGCGCCAGCAGCGTGGAGACGGGGACTGAAGCTTTCTTT. This sequence joins TRBV5-1 and TRBJ1-1; D gene uncertain. Trimming stripped 4 bases from V and 5 bases from J, with 12 bases between. Per the germline V gene, CDR1 is SGHRS and CDR2 is YFSETQ. CDR3 length: 13 amino acids.

The table lists this clonotype with a few counts. The rearrangement links TRBV6-1 to TRBJ2-5; TRBD1 agrees at 8 bases. There are 14 residues in the CDR3. CDR1 is MNHNS, CDR2 SASEGT, per germline. The V segment lost 10 bases and the J segment 2 bases; nucleotides outside the gene matches: 9. CDR3 bases: TGTGCCACCCCCGACAGGGGTGGGCAAGAGACCCAGTACTTC. Its translation: CATPDRGGQETQYF.

The chain combines TRBV29-1 with TRBJ1-4, with D perhaps TRBD1 (5 bases). The CDR3 extends over 11 amino acids. Germline lookup yields CDR1 SQVTM and CDR2 ANQGSEA. V was cut by 3 bases and J by 8 bases, with 7 bases left in between. CDR3 DNA sequence: TGCAGCGTTGAGTGGGGGGAAAAACTGTTTTTT. This sequence encodes CSVEWGEKLFF.

This sequence joins TRBV12-3 or TRBV12-4 and TRBJ2-1; D gene uncertain. Trimming removed 6 bases at V and 9 bases at J, with 12 bases between. The CDR3 is made up of 12 amino acids. The CDR3 is CASRDGSGEQFF. The CDR3 nucleotides are TGTGCCAGCAGGGACGGGTCCGGTGAGCAGTTCTTC.

The rearrangement uses TRBV7-2 and TRBJ1-6; D is undetermined. Germline V gives CDR1 SGHTA, CDR2 FQGNSA. V was cut by 5 bases and J by 5 bases, with 10 bases left in between. This CDR3 contains 14 residues. In DNA, the CDR3 is TGTGCCAGCAGCCCTAAAACGGATAATTCACCCCTCCACTTT. Its protein is CASSPKTDNSPLHF.

This chain connects TRBV3-1 to TRBJ1-6, with unresolved D. The CDR3 totals 12 residues. Germline V gene lookup returns CDR1 LGHDT and CDR2 YNNKEL (reference sequence). The germline V and J ends were trimmed by 0 bases and 9 bases, with 3 bases remaining between them. CDR3 in amino acids: CASSQDPSPLHF. For the CDR3, the DNA is TGTGCCAGCAGCCAAGATCCTTCACCCCTCCACTTT.

A remark on this clonotype: At one of its ends the junction is not consistent with the germline gene, which may arise from a read error. The chain links TRBV7-9 to TRBJ2-5; tentative D call: TRBD2 (5 bases). The CDR3 length is 13 residues. CDR1 is SEHNR and CDR2 is FQNEAQ in the germline V gene (reference sequence). The CDR3 loop reads CTSSGVAQETQYF. CDR3 nucleotide sequence: TGTACCAGCAGCGGAGTAGCTCAAGAGACCCAGTACTTC.

The rearrangement joins TRBV7-2 to TRBJ2-5; the D gene is possibly TRBD2 (6 bases). Germline V gene sequence: CDR1 SGHTA, CDR2 FQGNSA. The length of the CDR3 is 13 residues. Between the trimmed V and J ends, which lost 8 bases and 6 bases, there was a span of 16 bases. DNA of the CDR3: TGTGCCAGCGGAGGGTCTGGAGGAAAGACCCAGTACTTC. This codes for CASGGSGGKTQYF. Together with reference TRBV7-2 and TRBJ2-5, the CDR3 gives the full variable domain: GAGVSQSPSNKVTEKGKDVELRCDPISGHTALYWYRQSLGQGLEFLIYFQGNSAPDKSGLPSDRFSAERTGGSVSTLTIQRTQQEDSAVYLCASGGSGGKTQYFGPGTRLLVL.

The CDR3 is CAISEVEGGYGYTF. The CDR3, as DNA: TGTGCCATCAGTGAGGTCGAGGGTGGTTATGGCTACACCTTC. The V and J genes are TRBV10-3 and TRBJ1-2; no clear D gene. Germline lookup yields CDR1 ENHRY and CDR2 SYGVKD. Trimming pared 2 bases from V and 5 bases from J, leaving 12 bases between. This CDR3 comprises 14 residues.

The table lists this clonotype with many counts. As DNA, the CDR3 is TGTGCCAGCACGGGACAGGGGCGAACCGGGGAGCTGTTTTTT. It specifies CASTGQGRTGELFF. V and J are TRBV12-3 or TRBV12-4 and TRBJ2-2; 10 positions match TRBD1. CDR3 length: 14 amino acids. The V segment lost 7 bases and the J segment 5 bases; nucleotides outside the gene matches: 4.

This clonotype was found a few times. The rearrangement links TRBV10-3 to TRBJ2-3, with D possibly called TRBD1 or TRBD2 (5 bases each). Trimming took 8 bases from V and 2 from J, leaving 20 bases between them. Germline V CDR1 and CDR2: ENHRY, SYGVKD. There are 16 residues in the CDR3. The CDR3 region is CAIWDRVRRHTDTQYF. Written as DNA, the CDR3 is TGTGCCATCTGGGACCGAGTGAGACGACACACAGATACGCAGTATTTT.